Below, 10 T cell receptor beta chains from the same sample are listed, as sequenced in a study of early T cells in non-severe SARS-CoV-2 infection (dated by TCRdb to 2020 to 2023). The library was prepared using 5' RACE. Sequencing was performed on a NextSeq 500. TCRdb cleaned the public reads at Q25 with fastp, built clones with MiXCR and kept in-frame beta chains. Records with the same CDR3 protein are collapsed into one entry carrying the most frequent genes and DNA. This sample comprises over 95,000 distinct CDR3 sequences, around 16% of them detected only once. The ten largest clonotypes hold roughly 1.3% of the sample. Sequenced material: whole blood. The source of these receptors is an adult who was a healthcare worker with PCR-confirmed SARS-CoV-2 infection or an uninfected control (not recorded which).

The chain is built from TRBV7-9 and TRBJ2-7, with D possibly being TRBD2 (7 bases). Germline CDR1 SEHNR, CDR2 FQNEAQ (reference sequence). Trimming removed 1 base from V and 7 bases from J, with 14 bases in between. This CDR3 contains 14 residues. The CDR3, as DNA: TGTGCCAGCAGCTTAGGATTCGGGGGGCGGGAGCAGTACTTC. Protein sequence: CASSLGFGGREQYF.

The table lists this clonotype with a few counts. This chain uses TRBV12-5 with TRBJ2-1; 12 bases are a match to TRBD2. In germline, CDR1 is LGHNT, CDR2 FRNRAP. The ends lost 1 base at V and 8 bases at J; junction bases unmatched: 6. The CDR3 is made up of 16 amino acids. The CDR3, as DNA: TGTGCTAGTGGTTTGGGACTAGCGGGGGATGGGGATGAGCAGTTCTTC. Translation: CASGLGLAGDGDEQFF.

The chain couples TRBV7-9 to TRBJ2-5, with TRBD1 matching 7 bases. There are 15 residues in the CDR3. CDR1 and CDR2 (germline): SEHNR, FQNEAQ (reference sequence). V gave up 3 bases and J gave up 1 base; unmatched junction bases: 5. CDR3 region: CASSFRTGVQETQYF. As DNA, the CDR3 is TGTGCCAGCAGCTTTCGGACAGGAGTCCAAGAGACCCAGTACTTC.

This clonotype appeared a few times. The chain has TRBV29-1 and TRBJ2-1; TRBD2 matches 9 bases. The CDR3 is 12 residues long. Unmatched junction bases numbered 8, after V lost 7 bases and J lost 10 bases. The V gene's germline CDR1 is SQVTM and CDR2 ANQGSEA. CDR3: CSGLAGEGEQFF. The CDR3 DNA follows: TGCAGCGGGTTAGCGGGAGAAGGGGAGCAGTTCTTC.

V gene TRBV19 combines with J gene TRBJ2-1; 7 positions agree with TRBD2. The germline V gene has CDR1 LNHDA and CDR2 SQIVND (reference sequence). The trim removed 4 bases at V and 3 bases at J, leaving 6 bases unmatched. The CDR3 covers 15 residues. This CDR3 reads CASSRSGTIYNEQFF. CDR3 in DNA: TGTGCCAGTAGTAGGAGCGGGACGATCTACAATGAGCAGTTCTTC.

The CDR3 protein is CSARRTGDVGELFF. DNA for the CDR3: TGCAGTGCTAGGAGGACAGGGGACGTCGGGGAGCTGTTTTTT. The gene calls are TRBV20-1 and TRBJ2-2, with 9 bases identical to TRBD1. Germline V lookup: CDR1 DFQATT, CDR2 SNEGSKA (reference sequence). J lost 7 bases, V lost 3 bases, and 6 bases had no gene match. This CDR3 is 14 amino acids long.

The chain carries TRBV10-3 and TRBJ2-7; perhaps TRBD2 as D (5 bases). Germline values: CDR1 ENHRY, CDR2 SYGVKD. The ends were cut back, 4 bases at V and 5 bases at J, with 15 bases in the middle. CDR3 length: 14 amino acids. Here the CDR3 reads CAISAARDGDEQYF. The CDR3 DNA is TGTGCCATCAGTGCGGCGAGGGATGGGGACGAGCAGTACTTC.

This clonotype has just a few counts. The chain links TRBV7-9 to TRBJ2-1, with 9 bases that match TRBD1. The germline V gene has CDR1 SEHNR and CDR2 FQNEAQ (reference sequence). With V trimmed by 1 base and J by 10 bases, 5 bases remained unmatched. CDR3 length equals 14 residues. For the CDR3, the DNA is TGTGCCAGCAGCTTAGGGGACAGGGTGATGGAGCAGTTCTTC. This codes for CASSLGDRVMEQFF.

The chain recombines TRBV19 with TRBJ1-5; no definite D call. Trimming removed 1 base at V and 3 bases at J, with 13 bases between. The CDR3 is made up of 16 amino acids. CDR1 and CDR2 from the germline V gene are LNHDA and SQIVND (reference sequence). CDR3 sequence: CASSIGQAAHNQPQHF. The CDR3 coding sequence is TGTGCCAGTAGTATAGGGCAGGCGGCCCACAATCAGCCCCAGCATTTT. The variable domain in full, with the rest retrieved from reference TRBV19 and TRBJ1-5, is DGGITQSPKYLFRKEGQNVTLSCEQNLNHDAMYWYRQDPGQGLRLIYYSQIVNDFQKGDIAEGYSVSREKKESFPLTVTSAQKNPTAFYLCASSIGQAAHNQPQHFGDGTRLSIL.

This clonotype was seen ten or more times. The CDR3 reads CASSFRRYTQYF. In DNA form, the CDR3 reads TGTGCCAGCAGTTTTCGGCGATATACGCAGTATTTT. The rearrangement joins TRBV28 to TRBJ2-3; the D is unclear. The V and J ends lost 3 bases and 7 bases respectively, with 8 bases between them. Germline V CDR1 and CDR2: MDHEN, SYDVKM. The CDR3 has 12 amino acids.